The entry below describes one T cell receptor beta chain. Its antigen is as yet unknown. CDR3 length: 14 residues. Germline values: CDR1 SGHVS, CDR2 FQNEAQ. The junction had 6 bases not matched to a gene; V was cut back by 4 bases and J by 7 bases. The sample comes from a study of cytomegalovirus exposure and HLA in healthy donors. Looking at the study overall: The Caucasian-associated ancestry cluster contained 81% of the approximately 400 genotyped donors.

PCR primers comprised 60 Vbeta and 13 Jbeta primers. Original processing methods: Later, an analysis found about 80 million unique TCR beta chains, and about 10 million of these were shared. Method: immunoSEQ multiplex PCR; TCRdb's copy keeps in-frame clones and lacks some. V, J and clone size are those of that table, while D and trimming were read from the DNA. The sample has tens of thousands of clones, and its top ten clones hold 3% to 4%. General observations from the study: In a later analysis, across HLA loci, associated TCR counts were highest for DRB1, lowest for HLA-C. Analysis performed later found approximately 17,000 TCR beta sequences associated with HLA alleles at 0.05 false discovery rate.

The sequencing sample was made of PBMCs. This receptor was taken from a young man in good health and CMV-seropositive. The rearrangement joins TRBV7-8 to TRBJ2-2; 7 bases agree with TRBD1. Here the CDR3 reads CASSSTGPGGELFF. DNA for the CDR3: TGTGCCAGCAGCTCGACAGGGCCGGGCGGGGAGCTGTTTTTT.